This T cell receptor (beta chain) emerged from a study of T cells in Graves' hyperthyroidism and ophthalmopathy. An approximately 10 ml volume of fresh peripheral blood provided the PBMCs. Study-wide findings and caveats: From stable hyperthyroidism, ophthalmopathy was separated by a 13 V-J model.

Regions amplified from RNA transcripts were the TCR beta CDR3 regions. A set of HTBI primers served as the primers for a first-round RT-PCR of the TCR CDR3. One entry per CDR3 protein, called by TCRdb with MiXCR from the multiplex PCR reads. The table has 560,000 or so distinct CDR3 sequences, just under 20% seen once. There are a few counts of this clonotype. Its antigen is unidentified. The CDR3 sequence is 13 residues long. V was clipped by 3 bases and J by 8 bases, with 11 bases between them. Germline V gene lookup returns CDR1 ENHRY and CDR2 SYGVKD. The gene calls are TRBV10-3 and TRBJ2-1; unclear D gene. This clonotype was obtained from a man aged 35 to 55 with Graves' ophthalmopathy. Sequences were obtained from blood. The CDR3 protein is CAISDADRDEQFF. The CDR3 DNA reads TGTGCCATCAGTGACGCGGACCGGGATGAGCAGTTCTTC.